The 20 T cell receptor beta chains below all came from one sample that was sequenced in a study of patients and donors after allogeneic stem cell transplantation. MiXCR, applied by TCRdb to the RT-PCR reads, yields one record per CDR3 protein. The sample shows about 410,000 distinct CDR3 sequences, 16% of them seen only once. The sequenced sample consisted of blood, either unsorted or a sorted T cell fraction (not recorded which). These receptors were obtained from a human donor who was either an allogeneic HSCT recipient or a stem cell or donor lymphocyte infusion donor (not recorded which). It is not recorded whose cells these are; they may come from a transplant donor.

This chain uses TRBV15 with TRBJ2-7; TRBD1 is a possible D gene (5 bases). The CDR3 runs 14 residues. The V end was cut by 0 bases, the J end by 3 bases, with 9 bases between. Germline CDR1 is LNHNV and CDR2 is YYDKDF (reference sequence). CDR3 amino acids: CATSRDTGHYEQYF. The CDR3 region has the DNA TGTGCCACCAGCAGAGATACAGGCCACTACGAGCAGTACTTC.

There are many counts of this clonotype. V is TRBV24-1 and J is TRBJ2-4, with D possibly TRBD1 on 5 matching bases. CDR1 is KGHDR and CDR2 is SFDVKD in the germline V gene. CDR3 length: 18 residues. V lost 3 bases and J lost 0, with 17 bases in between. DNA of the CDR3: TGTGCCACCAGTGATAACCTGACAGAACACCTAGCCAAAAACATTCAGTACTTC. This translates into CATSDNLTEHLAKNIQYF.

Regarding this clonotype: A much larger clone differs by one base, so this may be a read error. V is TRBV28 and J is TRBJ2-4; D is undetermined. The CDR3 extends over 14 amino acids. Germline V gene lookup returns CDR1 MDHEN and CDR2 SYDVKM. Trimming removed 7 bases from V and 0 bases from J, with 10 bases in between. The CDR3 protein is CASTNRVAKNIQYF. DNA of the CDR3: TGTGCCAGCACTAACCGAGTAGCCAAAAACATTCAGTACTTC. Drawing the rest from reference TRBV28 and TRBJ2-4, the complete variable domain is DVKVTQSSRYLVKRTGEKVFLECVQDMDHENMFWYRQDPGLGLRLIYFSYDVKMKEKGDIPEGYSVSREKKERFSLILESASTNQTSMYLCASTNRVAKNIQYFGAGTRLSVL.

This clonotype was detected a few times. The chain employs TRBV27 and TRBJ1-1; no firm D call. Between the trimmed V and J ends, which lost 4 bases and 7 bases, there was a span of 16 bases. There are 14 residues in the CDR3. The germline V gene has CDR1 MNHEY and CDR2 SMNVEV (reference sequence). CDR3 DNA sequence: TGTGCCAGCAGTTCCGGCTGGGGTTGGGGTGAAGCTTTCTTT. This sequence encodes CASSSGWGWGEAFF.

V usage is TRBV7-2 and J usage is TRBJ2-7; 9 positions agree with TRBD1. The germline V gene encodes CDR1 SGHTA and CDR2 FQGNSA. The CDR3 covers 15 residues. Trimming removed 7 bases from V and 5 bases from J; junction bases left unmatched: 12. For the CDR3, the DNA is TGTGCCAGCACCCTTGGGGACAGGGAATCCCACGAGCAGTACTTC. It is translated as CASTLGDRESHEQYF.

This rearrangement joins TRBV18 to TRBJ1-3; D gene uncertain. Germline CDR1 reads KGHSH; CDR2 reads LQKENI. Trimming shortened V by 2 bases and J by 2 bases, and 10 bases separated the two germline ends. This CDR3 contains 15 residues. CDR3 loop: CASSPSPTAGNTIYF. The CDR3 DNA reads as TGTGCCAGCTCACCAAGCCCTACAGCTGGAAACACCATATATTTT.

This clonotype occurred a few times. The chain employs TRBV9 and TRBJ2-3; 8 bases agree with TRBD1. Germline V gene lookup returns CDR1 SGDLS and CDR2 YYNGEE. V shed 0 bases, J shed 8 bases, and the junction held 11 bases outside the gene matches. The CDR3 has 16 amino acids. The CDR3 region is CASSVVVAGGRGTQYF. The CDR3 DNA reads as TGTGCCAGCAGCGTAGTGGTAGCAGGGGGCCGCGGTACGCAGTATTTT.

This clonotype showed up just a few times. The chain carries TRBV9 and TRBJ2-2; D is unresolved. The V gene lost 0 bases and the J gene lost 4 bases, with 7 bases spanning the gap. The germline CDR1 and CDR2 sequences are SGDLS and YYNGEE. This CDR3 region has 14 residues. For the CDR3, the DNA is TGTGCCAGCAGCGTAGTTTCTGGCACCGGGGAGCTGTTTTTT. Translating it yields CASSVVSGTGELFF.

The rearrangement links TRBV9 to TRBJ1-1; D may be TRBD1 (5 bases). Trimming cost V 4 bases and J 0 bases, with 13 bases left between them. Germline assignment: CDR1 SGDLS and CDR2 YYNGEE. This CDR3 spans 15 amino acids. In nucleotides, the CDR3 is TGTGCCAGCAGCTCGCGGGGCAGCGTGAACACTGAAGCTTTCTTT. Amino acid sequence: CASSSRGSVNTEAFF.

J is TRBJ1-1 and V is TRBV4-3; perhaps TRBD1 as D (5 bases). This CDR3 comprises 16 residues. V lost 3 bases, J lost 1 base, and 15 bases lay in between. Germline V gives CDR1 LGHNA, CDR2 YSLEER. The CDR3 loop reads CASSHERGAANTEAFF. Written as DNA, the CDR3 is TGCGCCAGCAGCCACGAACGTGGGGCAGCGAACACTGAAGCTTTCTTT.

V usage is TRBV30 and J usage is TRBJ2-5; 7 bases are a match to TRBD2. V was clipped by 3 bases and J by 5 bases; unmatched bases: 9. CDR1 is GTSNPN, CDR2 SVGIG, per germline (reference sequence). The CDR3 covers 14 residues. The CDR3 DNA sequence: TGTGCCTGGAGCCTTCCGGGGGGAGTCGAGACCCAGTACTTC. Its translation is CAWSLPGGVETQYF.

V gene TRBV4-2 combines with J gene TRBJ1-1, with 8 bases lining up with TRBD1. Per the germline V gene, CDR1 is LGHNA and CDR2 is YNFKEQ. This CDR3 has 15 amino acids. The V and J ends lost 4 bases and 7 bases, in that order; junction bases with no gene match: 11. The CDR3 spells CASSLYPQGASEAFF. The CDR3 DNA sequence: TGTGCCAGCAGCCTCTACCCTCAGGGGGCGAGTGAAGCTTTCTTT.

This clonotype was seen more than once but under ten times. The chain recombines TRBV28 with TRBJ2-7, with D possibly being TRBD2 (6 bases). The CDR3 consists of 15 residues. In germline, CDR1 is MDHEN, CDR2 SYDVKM. The V end lost 6 bases, the J end lost 3 bases, and 18 bases lay between the germline ends. CDR3 sequence reads: CASSRPAGLGYEQYF. The CDR3 DNA follows: TGTGCCAGCAGCCGACCCGCGGGGCTGGGCTACGAGCAGTACTTC. The full variable domain, completed using reference TRBV28 and TRBJ2-7, is DVKVTQSSRYLVKRTGEKVFLECVQDMDHENMFWYRQDPGLGLRLIYFSYDVKMKEKGDIPEGYSVSREKKERFSLILESASTNQTSMYLCASSRPAGLGYEQYFGPGTRLTVT.

V gene TRBV20-1 combines with J gene TRBJ2-7, with 10 bases aligning to TRBD2. The CDR3 is 15 residues long. Looked up from germline, CDR1 is DFQATT and CDR2 is SNEGSKA (reference sequence). V shed 3 bases and J 4 bases; nucleotides not matched to a gene: 9. The CDR3 sequence: CSASLLAGAGYEQYF. DNA of the CDR3: TGCAGTGCTAGTCTCCTAGCGGGAGCCGGTTACGAGCAGTACTTC.

This chain uses TRBV28 with TRBJ1-5, with D possibly being TRBD1 (5 bases). CDR1 is MDHEN, CDR2 SYDVKM, per germline. The V and J ends lost 6 bases and 3 bases respectively, with 12 bases between them. CDR3 length: 14 residues. The CDR3 nucleotides read TGTGCCAGCAGGCCCGACAGCTACAATCAGCCCCAGCATTTT. This translates into CASRPDSYNQPQHF.

V gene TRBV27 combines with J gene TRBJ2-3; 14 nucleotides agree with TRBD2. This CDR3 region has 17 residues. V gave up 6 bases and J gave up 2 bases; unmatched junction bases: 7. Per the germline V gene, CDR1 is MNHEY and CDR2 is SMNVEV (reference sequence). CDR3 DNA: TGTGCCAGCAGCCCGGGACTAGCGGGAGAACCCACAGATACGCAGTATTTT. Translating it yields CASSPGLAGEPTDTQYF.

V gene TRBV5-5 combines with J gene TRBJ2-1; D not certain. Per the germline V gene, CDR1 is SGHKS and CDR2 is YYEKEE (reference sequence). With 3 bases removed from V and 0 bases from J, the gap between germline ends came to 10 bases. This CDR3 comprises 15 residues. The CDR3 protein is CASSSIHFSYNEQFF. CDR3 in DNA: TGTGCCAGCAGCTCAATCCACTTCTCCTACAATGAGCAGTTCTTC.

In its sample, this clonotype was seen a few times. The chain employs TRBV20-1 and TRBJ2-2; D possibly corresponds to TRBD2 (6 bases). Germline V gene lookup returns CDR1 DFQATT and CDR2 SNEGSKA (reference sequence). The length of the CDR3 is 15 residues. The ends were cut back, 0 bases at V and 6 bases at J, with 14 bases in the middle. The CDR3 loop reads CSARESGWGAGELFF. CDR3 nucleotide sequence: TGCAGTGCTAGAGAGTCAGGGTGGGGGGCCGGGGAGCTGTTTTTT.

The chain has TRBV7-2 and TRBJ2-3; 9 bases agree with TRBD2. The CDR3 has 15 amino acids. V gave up 1 base and J gave up 7 bases; unmatched junction bases: 6. Germline V CDR1 and CDR2: SGHTA, FQGNSA. The CDR3 DNA follows: TGTGCCAGCAGCTTAGTAGTTAGCGGGGGAAATACGCAGTATTTT. It codes for CASSLVVSGGNTQYF.

This clonotype was seen many times. V and J are TRBV12-3 or TRBV12-4 and TRBJ2-7; TRBD1 matches 7 bases. The V segment lost 4 bases and the J segment 3 bases; nucleotides outside the gene matches: 3. The CDR3 covers 13 residues. CDR3 sequence (DNA): TGTGCCAGCAGTTCGGGACAGATCTACGAGCAGTACTTC. Encoded protein: CASSSGQIYEQYF.